The rows below give T cell receptor beta chains drawn from one sample of a study of beta chain features in type 1 diabetes. TCRdb's copy holds only in-frame clones and misses some; the assay was immunoSEQ multiplex PCR. The table records about 150,000 clones, under 60% of them present only once. The sample was Tregs from blood. The receptors originated from a man aged 18-30 years in good health. CDR3s include the opening cysteine and the closing phenylalanine or tryptophan. D genes are given only for firm matches. Clone size is given for some rows only: seen once, a few or many times, or a class if the clone is expanded.

V,D,J,size,DNA,CDR3
TRBV7-2,-,TRBJ2-7,few,TGTGCCAGCAGCTTGACTGAATCTACGGCCTACGAGCAGTACTTC,CASSLTESTAYEQYF
TRBV6-1,-,TRBJ1-5,few,TGTGCCAGCAGACCCGGGGGGCACGGTCAGCCCCAGCATTTT,CASRPGGHGQPQHF
TRBV5-1,TRBD2,TRBJ2-1,-,TGCGCCAGCAGCTTGACTACTAGCGGCAATGAGCAGTTCTTC,CASSLTTSGNEQFF
TRBV4-2,-,TRBJ2-7,-,TGTGCCAGCAGCCAGCAACCGGGCTACGAGCAGTACTTC,CASSQQPGYEQYF
TRBV5-6,-,TRBJ2-6,-,TGTGCCAGCAGCTATGGGCTCTCTGGGGCCAACGTCCTGACTTTC,CASSYGLSGANVLTF
TRBV7-9,-,TRBJ1-4,-,TGTGCCAGCAGCTCCCCGGGACTGGGCCGTCGTGAAAAACTGTTTTTT,CASSSPGLGRREKLFF
TRBV27,-,TRBJ1-5,-,TGTGCCAGCAGGTCGGGGGGGGCCTTTAGCAATCAGCCCCAGCATTTT,CASRSGGAFSNQPQHF
TRBV4-2,TRBD1,TRBJ2-2,-,TGTGCCAGCAGTCTCCAGGACAGGGACACCGGGGAGCTGTTTTTT,CASSLQDRDTGELFF
TRBV7-2,-,TRBJ1-5,few,TGTGCCAGCAGCCGGGTGAATCAGCCCCAGCATTTT,CASSRVNQPQHF
TRBV5-1,-,TRBJ2-5,-,TGCGCCAGCAGCGCCCGATTAGGGAGGCAGACCCAGTACTTC,CASSARLGRQTQYF
TRBV27,-,TRBJ2-7,few,TGTGCCAGCAGCTTTTCAGGGGCGACCTACGAGCAGTACTTC,CASSFSGATYEQYF
TRBV4-1,-,TRBJ2-4,few,TGCGCCAGCAGCCAAGAAATCGGTTTTTCCATGTTAGCCAAAAACATTCAGTACTTC,CASSQEIGFSMLAKNIQYF
TRBV28,-,TRBJ1-4,-,TGTGCCAGCAGTTCCGTACAGGGAGCGGCTAATGAAAAACTGTTTTTT,CASSSVQGAANEKLFF
TRBV23-1,-,TRBJ2-3,-,TGCGCCAGCAGTCATACCAGGAGAAACGGGGACACAGATACGCAGTATTTT,CASSHTRRNGDTDTQYF
TRBV19,TRBD1,TRBJ2-1,few,TGTGCCAGTACGAAACACAGGGGTAATGGCTTGGATGAGCAGTTCTTC,CASTKHRGNGLDEQFF
TRBV14,-,TRBJ1-5,-,TGTGCCAGCAGCCAAGCCCTCCATCAGCCCCAGCATTTT,CASSQALHQPQHF
TRBV7-2,-,TRBJ2-1,few,TGTGCCAGCAGCTTAGTGGGCAGAAAGCCAGAGCAGTTCTTC,CASSLVGRKPEQFF
TRBV28,TRBD1,TRBJ1-2,-,TGTGCCAGCAGTAGGACAGGGGGCTATGGCTACACCTTC,CASSRTGGYGYTF
TRBV7-2,TRBD1,TRBJ1-1,-,TGTGCCAGCAGCCCTGCGACAGGGTCGGGTTATGAAGCTTTCTTT,CASSPATGSGYEAFF
TRBV30,-,TRBJ2-7,few,TGTGCCTGGAGGACACGAGTCTCCTACGAGCAGTACTTC,CAWRTRVSYEQYF
TRBV28,-,TRBJ1-1,-,TGTGCCAGCAGTTTAGGGGGCGCGTTGGGAACTGAAGCTTTCTTT,CASSLGGALGTEAFF
TRBV10-3,-,TRBJ2-5,-,TGTGCCATCAGCGCCCGGTTAGCCCAAGAGACCCAGTACTTC,CAISARLAQETQYF
TRBV10-3,TRBD2,TRBJ2-7,-,TGTGCCATCAGTGGGACTAGCGGGAGCGAGCAGTACTTC,CAISGTSGSEQYF
TRBV23-1,TRBD2,TRBJ2-3,-,TGCGCCAGCAGTCAAGGGACTAGCGGGAGTAACCAAAGAGATACGCAGTATTTT,CASSQGTSGSNQRDTQYF
TRBV5-1,-,TRBJ1-2,-,TGCGCCAGCAGCTTGGCGCACAGGAACTATGGCTACACCTTC,CASSLAHRNYGYTF
TRBV4-2,-,TRBJ1-3,-,TGTGCCAGCAGCCAAGATTGGGGGGCTGGAAACACCATATATTTT,CASSQDWGAGNTIYF
TRBV10-3,TRBD1,TRBJ2-1,-,TGTGCCATCAGTGAAATAAGGACAGGGTACAATGAGCAGTTCTTC,CAISEIRTGYNEQFF
TRBV28,-,TRBJ2-3,-,TGTGCCAGCACCCGAACTCGACTAGGGTGGGATACGCAGTATTTT,CASTRTRLGWDTQYF
TRBV2,TRBD1,TRBJ1-6,-,TGTGCCAGCAAGAAGGACAGGGCCAATTCACCCCTCCACTTT,CASKKDRANSPLHF
TRBV14,TRBD1,TRBJ1-1,-,TGTGCCAGCAGTTTCACAGGGGGAACTGAAGCTTTCTTT,CASSFTGGTEAFF
TRBV5-1,-,TRBJ2-7,-,TGCGCCAGCAGCTTCGGGGGAGTCGCGTACGAGCAGTACTTC,CASSFGGVAYEQYF
TRBV6-6,-,TRBJ1-4,few,TGTGCCAGCAGTTACTCACCAGGGTTTAATGAAAAACTGTTTTTT,CASSYSPGFNEKLFF
TRBV7-2,-,TRBJ2-5,-,TGTGCCAGCAGCCGTTCCCGTGGGCTTATTGAGACCCAGTACTTC,CASSRSRGLIETQYF
TRBV7-9,-,TRBJ1-6,-,TGTGCCAGCAGCTTAGAGAGTTCACCCCTCCACTTT,CASSLESSPLHF
TRBV19,TRBD1,TRBJ1-1,few,TGTGCCAGTAGTATACGTGACAGGGTTGAAGCTTTCTTT,CASSIRDRVEAFF
TRBV15,-,TRBJ2-1,-,TGTGCCACCAGCAGAGATAAGTGGAGCTCCTACAATGAGCAGTTCTTC,CATSRDKWSSYNEQFF
TRBV11-2,TRBD1,TRBJ1-2,-,TGTGCCAGCAGCTTTTTGGGGACAGCTAATCAGAGGGATGGCTACACCTTC,CASSFLGTANQRDGYTF
TRBV14,-,TRBJ1-1,-,TGTGCCAGCAGCCAAGATTATGTCAGGGAAGCTTTCTTT,CASSQDYVREAFF
TRBV6-5,TRBD2,TRBJ2-7,-,TGTGCCACCCGATCGTATGCGGGAGACGGTTACGAGCAGTACTTC,CATRSYAGDGYEQYF
TRBV7-9,TRBD2,TRBJ2-7,-,TGTGCCAGCAGCTACGGGGGGGGCATATACGAGCAGTACTTC,CASSYGGGIYEQYF